This T cell receptor beta chain was recorded in a study of T cell repertoires in cytomegalovirus infection. At the level of the study: TCR beta signatures that were public indicated CMV infection and matching HLA type. Notes on the study in general: Ex vivo responses were dominated by HLA-C-restricted CMV-specific TCR beta clonotypes. Identification of carriers of CMV plus the relevant HLA was achieved through cumulative public TCR beta family frequency.

A word on this clonotype: Its antigen remains unidentified. Without the conserved terminal phenylalanine or tryptophan, this CDR3 likely stems from a read error. Because the CDR3's place on the DNA is in doubt, the DNA is left out and the CDR3 is given as listed by TCRdb.

TCRdb ran MiXCR on the reads and lists one entry per CDR3 protein. The sample carries approximately 500,000 distinct CDR3 sequences, approximately 15% recorded once. The CDR3 is 14 residues long, ends included. Germline loops: CDR1 MNHEY, CDR2 SVGAGI. The clonotype was recovered from a human donor in good health (CMV status not recorded). Some clones in this sample may be carry-over from other donors' samples. The chain has TRBV6-5 and TRBJ1-1. The source material was CD8+ T cells from PBMCs. This chain's CDR3 is CASSRRALNTEACY.